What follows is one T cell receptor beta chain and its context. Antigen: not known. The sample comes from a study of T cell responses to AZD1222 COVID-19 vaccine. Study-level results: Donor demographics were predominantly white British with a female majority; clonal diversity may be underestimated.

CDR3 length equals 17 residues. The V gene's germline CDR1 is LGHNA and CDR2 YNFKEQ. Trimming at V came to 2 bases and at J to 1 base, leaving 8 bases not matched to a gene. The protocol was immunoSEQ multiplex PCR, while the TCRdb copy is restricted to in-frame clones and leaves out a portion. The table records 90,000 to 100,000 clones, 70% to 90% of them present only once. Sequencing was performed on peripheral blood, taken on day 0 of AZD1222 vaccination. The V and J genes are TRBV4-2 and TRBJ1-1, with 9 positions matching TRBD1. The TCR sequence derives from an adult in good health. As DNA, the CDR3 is TGTGCCAGCAGCCAACTATTGGACAGGGGAGCGAACACTGAAGCTTTCTTT. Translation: CASSQLLDRGANTEAFF.